The sequence of this T cell receptor (beta chain) was determined in a study of T cells in narcolepsy. Across the study: Patients with NT1 or NT2 and healthy control donors were enrolled.

Germline V gene data show CDR1 as MNHEY and CDR2 as SVGAGI. This CDR3 comprises 14 residues. V shed 5 bases and J 5 bases; nucleotides not matched to a gene: 6. Study-level points and caveats: Healthy controls reportedly lacked the autoreactive clonotypes serially found in patients' blood. Some memory CD4+ repertoires had no autoreactive clone sequences.

The data were produced by immunoSEQ multiplex PCR, yet TCRdb's version contains in-frame clones alone and is incomplete. The repertoire holds 30,000 to 35,000 clones, 65% to 85% seen once, with approximately 0.99% in the top ten. A word on this clone: The antigen remains undetermined.

The sequence was obtained from a human donor in good health. Material for sequencing was memory (CD45RA-) CD4+ T cells from blood. The rearrangement joins TRBV6-5 to TRBJ2-7; TRBD1 matches at 10 bases. The CDR3 sequence: CASSQDRGLDEQYF. In DNA form, the CDR3 reads TGTGCCAGCAGTCAAGACAGGGGGCTGGACGAGCAGTACTTC.